This entry concerns a single T cell receptor (beta chain). Its antigen is currently unknown. Measured with immunoSEQ multiplex PCR; TCRdb has only the in-frame clones, and not every one. Here the sample spans roughly 80,000 clones, around 90% being singletons. This sample was taken from a study of T cell responses to AZD1222 COVID-19 vaccine. General study findings and limits: Spike-wide coverage was observed for vaccine-associated CD4 TCRs, with dominant responses at 160-218 and 743-854. Elevations in Spike-specific TCR breadth and depth followed administration of two AZD1222 doses.

Deletions cut 5 bases from V and 1 base from J, with 9 bases between. In germline, CDR1 is SQVTM, CDR2 ANQGSEA. CDR3 length: 12 amino acids. The clonotype originates from an adult in good health. V and J are TRBV29-1 and TRBJ2-7, with D possibly TRBD1 on 6 matching bases. The material sequenced was peripheral blood, taken on day 0 of AZD1222 vaccination. The CDR3 loop is CSVLRGSYEQYF. The CDR3 DNA reads TGCAGCGTTCTTAGGGGGTCCTACGAGCAGTACTTC.